Listed below are T cell receptor beta chains from one sample, sequenced in a study of shared clonotypes between healthy human individuals. This table comes from immunoSEQ multiplex PCR, and its TCRdb copy is limited to in-frame clones, with some not included. The sample has a few hundred thousand clones, about 95% seen once. Sequencing was performed on naive CD8+ T cells sorted from blood. These receptors originate from a woman aged 25 to 39 in good health. Both conserved end residues are part of each CDR3. The D gene is left open where the match is weak. Clone size appears in some rows only: once, few, many, or a class for an expanded clone.

TRBJ2-7 . . TRBV27 CASSLSGFEQYF TGTGCCAGCAGTTTATCTGGGTTCGAGCAGTACTTC
TRBJ2-1 . . TRBV11-3 CASSGIQEGLYNEQFF TGTGCCAGCAGCGGTATACAGGAGGGACTCTACAATGAGCAGTTCTTC
TRBJ1-1 . . TRBV18 CASSTGDGGTEAFF TGTGCCAGCTCAACGGGGGACGGCGGCACTGAAGCTTTCTTT
TRBJ2-5 . TRBD1 TRBV30 CAWSSGQGEETQYF TGTGCCTGGAGTAGTGGACAGGGGGAAGAGACCCAGTACTTC
TRBJ2-5 . . TRBV27 CASSPRASYQETQYF TGTGCCAGCAGCCCGCGTGCGTCGTACCAAGAGACCCAGTACTTC
TRBJ1-1 once . TRBV5-4 CATHRPPNTEAFF TGTGCCACCCATCGGCCCCCGAACACTGAAGCTTTCTTT
TRBJ2-7 . . TRBV21-1 CASSVQGGYEQYF TGTGCCAGCAGCGTTCAGGGTGGTTACGAGCAGTACTTC
TRBJ2-7 . . TRBV6-5 CASSSTGPTYEQYF TGTGCCAGCAGCAGTACCGGGCCCACCTACGAGCAGTACTTC
TRBJ1-4 . TRBD1 TRBV4-2 CASSQDPWTGAEDPTNEKLFF TGTGCCAGCAGCCAAGATCCGTGGACAGGGGCTGAGGATCCGACTAATGAAAAACTGTTTTTT
TRBJ2-1 . TRBD2 TRBV7-9 CASSFSLAGADTYSEQFF TGTGCCAGCAGCTTTTCCCTAGCGGGAGCCGATACCTACAGTGAGCAGTTCTTC
TRBJ1-2 . . TRBV7-8 CASSLGAGAHYGYTF TGTGCCAGCAGCTTAGGTGCAGGGGCGCACTATGGCTACACCTTC
TRBJ1-5 . . TRBV27 CASSTFLDQPQHF TGTGCCAGCAGTACCTTCTTGGATCAGCCCCAGCATTTT
TRBJ2-1 . TRBD1 TRBV29-1 CSVATPGQEDNEQFF TGCAGCGTTGCCACCCCGGGACAGGAGGACAATGAGCAGTTCTTC
TRBJ1-5 . . TRBV2 CASSDAGEAQPQHF TGTGCCAGCAGTGACGCCGGGGAGGCTCAGCCCCAGCATTTT
TRBJ2-7 . TRBD2 TRBV18 CASSPGVSSGRSAYEQYF TGTGCCAGCTCACCCGGGGTCTCTAGCGGGAGGTCCGCCTACGAGCAGTACTTC
TRBJ2-1 . TRBD1 TRBV5-6 CASSLDRGPYNEQFF TGTGCCAGCAGCTTGGACAGGGGTCCCTACAATGAGCAGTTCTTC
TRBJ2-3 . TRBD2 TRBV27 CASSPRLAGGVTDTQYF TGTGCCAGCAGTCCGCGACTAGCGGGAGGGGTTACAGATACGCAGTATTTT
TRBJ1-5 . . TRBV2 CASSEDPGMNQPQHF TGTGCCAGCAGTGAAGATCCTGGCATGAATCAGCCCCAGCATTTT
TRBJ1-3 . . TRBV5-6 CASSYGGAGGNTIYF TGTGCCAGCAGCTACGGGGGTGCGGGTGGAAACACCATATATTTT
TRBJ1-3 . . TRBV6-5 CASSYSGPGNTIYF TGTGCCAGCAGTTACTCGGGACCGGGAAACACCATATATTTT
TRBJ1-2 . . TRBV13 CASSLKGSDYGYTF TGTGCCAGCAGCTTAAAGGGGAGCGACTATGGCTACACCTTC
TRBJ1-1 once . TRBV29-1 CSVEKEGSEAFF TGCAGCGTTGAAAAGGAGGGTTCTGAAGCTTTCTTT
TRBJ2-7 . . TRBV13 CASSKSATYEQYF TGTGCCAGCAGTAAAAGCGCTACCTACGAGCAGTACTTC
TRBJ1-1 . TRBD1 TRBV27 CASSFNRGHRDTEAFF TGTGCCAGCAGTTTCAACAGGGGGCATCGGGACACTGAAGCTTTCTTT
TRBJ1-3 . . TRBV9 CASSESGRNTIYF TGTGCCAGCAGCGAGAGCGGCCGAAACACCATATATTTT
TRBJ2-1 . TRBD2 TRBV27 CASSFLGTSGSYEQFF TGTGCCAGCAGTTTTCTAGGGACTAGCGGGAGCTATGAGCAGTTCTTC
TRBJ2-1 . . TRBV27 CASARGNEQFF TGTGCCAGCGCCCGAGGCAATGAGCAGTTCTTC
TRBJ2-5 . . TRBV27 CASSSTPQGLDETQYF TGTGCCAGCAGTTCTACCCCCCAGGGGCTAGATGAGACCCAGTACTTC
TRBJ1-1 . . TRBV1 CTSSHPWRREAFF TGCACCAGCAGCCACCCCTGGCGAAGGGAGGCTTTCTTT
TRBJ1-5 . TRBD1 TRBV27 CASSFTGGQPQHF TGTGCCAGCAGTTTCACAGGGGGCCAGCCCCAGCATTTT
TRBJ2-3 . TRBD1 TRBV28 CASSYRGRSDTQYF TGTGCCAGCAGTTACAGGGGGCGGTCAGATACGCAGTATTTT
TRBJ2-7 . . TRBV28 CASSFNSVSYEQYF TGTGCCAGCAGTTTTAATAGCGTGTCCTACGAGCAGTACTTC
TRBJ2-3 . . TRBV11-2 CASSILDTQYF TGTGCCAGCAGCATACTGGATACGCAGTATTTT
TRBJ2-7 . . TRBV19 CASSLDRFYEQYF TGTGCCAGTAGCCTCGACCGTTTCTACGAGCAGTACTTC
TRBJ2-2 once . TRBV5-4 CASSVETGELFF TGTGCCAGCAGCGTGGAAACCGGGGAGCTGTTTTTT
TRBJ2-3 . . TRBV5-1 CASRPYQGADTQYF TGCGCCAGCAGACCGTACCAAGGGGCAGATACGCAGTATTTT
TRBJ1-5 once . TRBV14 CASSPGDSNQPQHF TGTGCCAGCAGCCCCGGGGATAGCAATCAGCCCCAGCATTTT
TRBJ1-2 once . TRBV29-1 CSVETPITGNYGYTF TGCAGCGTTGAAACCCCCATAACTGGAAACTATGGCTACACCTTC
TRBJ2-1 . . TRBV27 CASRLGNEQFF TGTGCCAGCAGGTTAGGCAATGAGCAGTTCTTC
TRBJ2-1 . TRBD1 TRBV19 CASSPGQNDNEQFF TGTGCCAGTAGTCCGGGACAGAACGACAATGAGCAGTTCTTC
TRBJ1-1 . . TRBV4-1 CASSQGGNTEAFF TGCGCCAGCAGCCAAGGAGGGAACACTGAAGCTTTCTTT
TRBJ2-1 . . TRBV6-1 CASSEAQGYNEQFF TGTGCCAGCAGTGAAGCCCAGGGCTACAATGAGCAGTTCTTC
TRBJ2-1 . TRBD2 TRBV27 CASSSRLAGGNEQFF TGTGCCAGCAGTTCCAGACTAGCGGGGGGCAATGAGCAGTTCTTC
TRBJ1-2 . . TRBV15 CATSRDGNNYGYTF TGTGCCACCAGCAGAGATGGCAATAACTATGGCTACACCTTC
TRBJ1-1 . . TRBV7-2 CASSLSTAFF TGTGCCAGCAGCTTAAGCACAGCTTTCTTT
TRBJ2-3 . . TRBV11-2 CASSLEGRLENTQYF TGTGCCAGCAGCTTAGAAGGGCGGCTCGAGAATACGCAGTATTTT